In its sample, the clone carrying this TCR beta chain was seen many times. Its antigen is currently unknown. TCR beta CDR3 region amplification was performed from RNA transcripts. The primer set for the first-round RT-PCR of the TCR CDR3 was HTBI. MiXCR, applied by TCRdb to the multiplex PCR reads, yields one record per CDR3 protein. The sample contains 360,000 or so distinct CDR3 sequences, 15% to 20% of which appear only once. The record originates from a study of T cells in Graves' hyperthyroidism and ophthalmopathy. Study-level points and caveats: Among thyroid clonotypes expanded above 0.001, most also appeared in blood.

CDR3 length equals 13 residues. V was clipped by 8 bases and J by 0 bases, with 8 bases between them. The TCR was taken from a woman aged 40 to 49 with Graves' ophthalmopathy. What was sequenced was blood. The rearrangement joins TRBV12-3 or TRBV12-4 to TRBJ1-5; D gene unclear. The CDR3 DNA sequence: TGTGCCAGCGGGCAGTATAGCAATCAGCCCCAGCATTTT. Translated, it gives CASGQYSNQPQHF.